Below, 32 T cell receptor beta chains from the same sample are listed, as sequenced in a study of neurological immune-mediated disorders. A single record per CDR3 protein comes from TCRdb applying MiXCR to the 5' RACE reads. Among more than 50,000 distinct CDR3 sequences listed, roughly 5.6% were seen once. The sample was PBMCs. These receptors were collected from a woman in her twenties or thirties with multiple sclerosis.

Many counts were recorded for this clonotype. The J gene is TRBJ2-1, the V gene TRBV9; D is possibly TRBD2 (6 bases). Germline CDR1 is SGDLS and CDR2 is YYNGEE. The V end lost 3 bases, the J end lost 5 bases, and 18 bases lay between the germline ends. The CDR3 is 16 residues long. The CDR3 DNA is TGTGCCAGCAGCGCACCGGCGGGACGGACTAACAATGAGCAGTTCTTC. Translation gives CASSAPAGRTNNEQFF.

V is TRBV7-6 and J is TRBJ2-3; D ambiguous. V was shortened by 3 bases and J by 4 bases, with 14 bases between the two germline ends. The germline V gene has CDR1 SGHVS and CDR2 FNYEAQ. CDR3 size: 15 residues. The CDR3, as DNA: TGTGCCAGCAGCTTGAGTATAGAGTGGGCAGATACGCAGTATTTT. It specifies CASSLSIEWADTQYF. Complete variable domain (other parts from reference TRBV7-6 and TRBJ2-3): GAGVSQSPRYKVTKRGQDVALRCDPISGHVSLYWYRQALGQGPEFLTYFNYEAQQDKSGLPNDRFSAERPEGSISTLTIQRTEQRDSAMYRCASSLSIEWADTQYFGPGTRLTVL.

This clonotype was counted many times. The gene calls are TRBV20-1 and TRBJ2-7; D is possibly TRBD1 (5 bases). There are 13 residues in the CDR3. Germline V gene lookup returns CDR1 DFQATT and CDR2 SNEGSKA (reference sequence). Trimming took 3 bases from V and 4 from J, leaving 13 bases between them. The CDR3 region is CSARGNQGYEQYF. CDR3 DNA: TGCAGTGCTAGGGGTAATCAGGGATACGAGCAGTACTTC.

The V call is TRBV7-9, the J call TRBJ1-4; TRBD1 matches 8 bases. The V gene's germline CDR1 is SEHNR and CDR2 FQNEAQ (reference sequence). The CDR3 runs 15 residues. V dropped 5 bases and J dropped 5; count of bases not matched to a gene: 7. Here the CDR3 DNA reads TGTGCCAGCAGCGCGGACAGGGTTCGGAATGAAAAACTGTTTTTT. Translating gives CASSADRVRNEKLFF. Full variable domain (outside the CDR3, taken from reference TRBV7-9 and TRBJ1-4): DTGVSQNPRHKITKRGQNVTFRCDPISEHNRLYWYRQTLGQGPEFLTYFQNEAQLEKSRLLSDRFSAERPKGSFSTLEIQRTEQGDSAMYLCASSADRVRNEKLFFGSGTQLSVL.

This clonotype showed up just a few times. With a much larger clone just one base away, this may be a read error. V and J are TRBV5-1 and TRBJ1-5; 7 positions agree with TRBD1. This CDR3 is built from 14 residues. The germline V gene encodes CDR1 SGHRS and CDR2 YFSETQ. DNA of the CDR3: TGCGCCAGCAGCTTGGAGGCAGGGGGGCAGCCCCAGAATTTT. Protein sequence: CASSLEAGGQPQNF.

The chain links TRBV5-1 to TRBJ1-1; D gene uncertain. The germline gives CDR1 SGHRS, CDR2 YFSETQ. This CDR3 comprises 11 residues. V was cut by 6 bases and J by 7 bases, with 10 bases left in between. The CDR3 spells CASNLGGEAFF. CDR3 coding DNA: TGCGCCAGCAACCTAGGAGGTGAAGCTTTCTTT.

At least ten counts were recorded for this clonotype. This sequence joins TRBV7-9 and TRBJ2-7; 9 bases agree with TRBD1. The germline CDR1 and CDR2 sequences are SEHNR and FQNEAQ (reference sequence). CDR3 length: 12 residues. The trim removed 11 bases at V and 2 bases at J, leaving 4 bases unmatched. Here the CDR3 DNA reads TGTGCCGGAGGGACAGGGACCTACGAGCAGTACTTC. This codes for CAGGTGTYEQYF.

This clonotype occurred many times. V and J are TRBV29-1 and TRBJ2-7, with D unresolved. The V and J ends lost 4 bases and 2 bases respectively, with 9 bases between them. The CDR3 length is 12 residues. Germline lookup yields CDR1 SQVTM and CDR2 ANQGSEA. The CDR3 sequence is CSVAVDTYEQYF. The CDR3 nucleotides read TGCAGCGTTGCTGTTGACACCTACGAGCAGTACTTC.

This clonotype was observed at least ten times. This chain links TRBV20-1 with TRBJ2-1, with TRBD2 identical over 7 bases. The germline V gene encodes CDR1 DFQATT and CDR2 SNEGSKA (reference sequence). The CDR3 spans 18 residues. V was pared by 0 bases and J by 4 bases, with 15 bases of the junction left unmatched. CDR3 in amino acids: CSARDPQRGGGGYNEQFF. The CDR3 DNA reads TGCAGTGCTAGAGATCCCCAGCGGGGAGGCGGGGGATACAATGAGCAGTTCTTC.

There are many counts of this clonotype. The chain joins TRBV6-5 to TRBJ1-2, with D possibly matching TRBD1 (5 bases). The CDR3 extends over 14 amino acids. CDR1 is MNHEY, CDR2 SVGAGI, per germline. V lost 7 bases, J lost 4 bases, and 16 bases lay in between. This CDR3 reads CASTITRGSYGYTF. The CDR3 region has the DNA TGTGCCAGCACTATTACCCGGGGGAGCTATGGCTACACCTTC.

This clonotype was seen repeatedly, ten times or more. V is TRBV7-3 and J is TRBJ2-7; D assignment may be TRBD1 or TRBD2 (7 bases each). The V end was cut by 1 base, the J end by 2 bases, with 15 bases between. The CDR3 contains 16 residues. CDR1 and CDR2 (germline): SGHTA, FQGTGA. The DNA for the CDR3 is TGTGCCAGCAGCTTAAAGCCAGGGGGGGGCCCCTACGAGCAGTACTTC. Translation gives CASSLKPGGGPYEQYF.

This clonotype was seen at least ten times. V usage is TRBV15 and J usage is TRBJ2-7; tentatively, D is TRBD1 or TRBD2 (5 bases each). V lost 5 bases and J lost 4, with 18 bases in between. The germline V gene encodes CDR1 LNHNV and CDR2 YYDKDF (reference sequence). The CDR3 spans 15 residues. The CDR3 DNA is TGTGCCACCAGCCCCGGACGGAACGAGGGGTACGAGCAGTACTTC. Translating it yields CATSPGRNEGYEQYF.

This clonotype showed up many times. The J gene is TRBJ1-1, the V gene TRBV24-1, with 7 positions matching TRBD1. The CDR3 totals 14 residues. J lost 11 bases, V lost 4 bases, and 12 bases had no gene match. Germline V gene lookup returns CDR1 KGHDR and CDR2 SFDVKD. CDR3 region: CATSDVDRAGGAFF. As DNA, the CDR3 is TGTGCCACCAGTGACGTTGACAGGGCCGGAGGGGCTTTCTTT.

This clonotype has at least ten counts. J is TRBJ2-2 and V is TRBV5-1; D unresolved. The CDR3 runs to 15 residues. Trimming took 1 base from V and 0 from J, leaving 7 bases between them. Germline values: CDR1 SGHRS, CDR2 YFSETQ. CDR3 DNA: TGCGCCAGCAGCTTGATGACTGCGAACACCGGGGAGCTGTTTTTT. This encodes CASSLMTANTGELFF.

This clonotype was found many times. The CDR3: CSARRQGNQPQHF. The CDR3 DNA reads as TGCAGTGCTAGACGACAGGGGAATCAGCCCCAGCATTTT. J is TRBJ1-5 and V is TRBV20-1; 8 bases are shared with TRBD1. V was clipped by 2 bases and J by 4 bases; unmatched bases: 1. Germline V gives CDR1 DFQATT, CDR2 SNEGSKA (reference sequence). There are 13 residues in the CDR3.

In its sample, this clonotype was seen many times. In DNA form, the CDR3 reads TGCAGTGCTAGGATGGGGGCCCAAGAGACCCAGTACTTC. Translation: CSARMGAQETQYF. The V call is TRBV20-1, the J call TRBJ2-5; a weak D match, TRBD1 (6 bases). From germline, CDR1 is DFQATT and CDR2 SNEGSKA (reference sequence). V was shortened by 3 bases and J by 1 base, with 9 bases between the two germline ends. This CDR3 is 13 amino acids long.

This clonotype was counted only a few times. A much larger clone is a single base away; this may be a read error. The chain recombines TRBV20-1 with TRBJ2-3, with D perhaps TRBD2 (5 bases). V lost 3 bases to trimming and J lost 4 bases, with 14 bases between them. The CDR3 totals 14 residues. Germline CDR1 and CDR2: DFQATT and SNEGSKA (reference sequence). CDR3 protein: CSASRRERADTQYF. The CDR3 DNA reads as TGCAGTGCTAGTCGCCGGGAAAGGGCAGATACGCAGTATTTT.

This clonotype was seen repeatedly, ten times or more. This chain uses TRBV2 with TRBJ2-1; possibly TRBD1 for D (5 bases). The germline V and J ends were trimmed by 7 bases and 3 bases, with 13 bases remaining between them. The CDR3 contains 14 residues. Germline V CDR1 and CDR2: SNHLY, FYNNEI. CDR3 nucleotides: TGTGCCAGCACACGACAGAGTCGCTACAATGAGCAGTTCTTC. Translating it yields CASTRQSRYNEQFF.

The chain couples TRBV7-9 to TRBJ2-3; D may be TRBD2 (6 bases). The CDR3 runs to 11 residues. The V gene's germline CDR1 is SEHNR and CDR2 FQNEAQ (reference sequence). The ends were cut back, 10 bases at V and 8 bases at J, with 13 bases in the middle. CDR3 loop: CATNGGSTQYF. The CDR3, as DNA: TGTGCCACCAACGGAGGGAGTACGCAGTATTTT. Combining the CDR3 with reference TRBV7-9 and TRBJ2-3 gives the whole variable domain DTGVSQNPRHKITKRGQNVTFRCDPISEHNRLYWYRQTLGQGPEFLTYFQNEAQLEKSRLLSDRFSAERPKGSFSTLEIQRTEQGDSAMYLCATNGGSTQYFGPGTRLTVL.

This clonotype was counted at least ten times. A read error may account for a junction end that differs from germline. The V call is TRBV4-1, the J call TRBJ1-6, with 8 bases lining up with TRBD1. This CDR3 is built from 16 residues. CDR1 MGHRA and CDR2 YSYEKL come from the germline V gene. CDR3 sequence: CASSHPDRGYSSPLNF. The CDR3 nucleotides are TGCGCCAGCAGCCACCCCGACAGGGGCTATAGTTCACCCCTCAACTTT.

This clonotype was seen repeatedly, ten times or more. J is TRBJ1-3 and V is TRBV5-6; TRBD1 might be the D (5 bases). Germline V lookup: CDR1 SGHDT, CDR2 YYEEEE. V gave up 0 bases and J gave up 0 bases, with 19 bases separating them. This CDR3 comprises 19 residues. This CDR3 reads CASSLDNYLRGISGNTIYF. CDR3 coding DNA: TGTGCCAGCAGCTTGGACAATTACTTAAGGGGCATCTCTGGAAACACCATATATTTT.

This clonotype appeared many times. V is TRBV5-6 and J is TRBJ2-7; no definite D call. This CDR3 region has 11 residues. The germline V gene encodes CDR1 SGHDT and CDR2 YYEEEE. Trimming shortened V by 0 bases and J by 5 bases, and 3 bases separated the two germline ends. The CDR3 reads CASSLGNEQYF. CDR3 nucleotide sequence: TGTGCCAGCAGCTTGGGAAACGAGCAGTACTTC. Full variable domain (missing parts from reference TRBV5-6 and TRBJ2-7): DAGVTQSPTHLIKTRGQQVTLRCSPKSGHDTVSWYQQALGQGPQFIFQYYEEEERQRGNFPDRFSGHQFPNYSSELNVNALLLGDSALYLCASSLGNEQYFGPGTRLTVT.

This clonotype was seen repeatedly, ten times or more. The chain links TRBV2 to TRBJ2-1, with 9 bases fitting TRBD1. The CDR3 contains 15 residues. The junction had 7 bases not matched to a gene; V was cut back by 4 bases and J by 6 bases. Germline V gives CDR1 SNHLY, CDR2 FYNNEI. CDR3 coding DNA: TGTGCCAGCAGTGGTATGGACAGGGGAGGCAATGAGCAGTTCTTC. Its translation is CASSGMDRGGNEQFF.

This clonotype rates as medium-sized. V usage is TRBV20-1 and J usage is TRBJ2-2; D is perhaps TRBD2 (5 bases). The V gene lost 0 bases and the J gene lost 2 bases, with 16 bases spanning the gap. This CDR3 contains 17 residues. Germline V lookup: CDR1 DFQATT, CDR2 SNEGSKA (reference sequence). The CDR3 here is CSARDKRGLVNTGELFF. CDR3 sequence (DNA): TGCAGTGCTAGAGATAAACGAGGGCTGGTAAACACCGGGGAGCTGTTTTTT.

This clonotype was counted at least ten times. The V gene is TRBV15, the J gene TRBJ1-4; no reliable D call. CDR1 and CDR2 from the germline V gene are LNHNV and YYDKDF (reference sequence). The V and J ends lost 3 bases and 0 bases respectively, with 14 bases between them. The CDR3 is 17 amino acids. The CDR3 bases are TGTGCCACCAGCAGGACCGGAGGGCCCTCAACTAATGAAAAACTGTTTTTT. It encodes CATSRTGGPSTNEKLFF.

A word on this clonotype: Possible read error: a much larger clone is one base away. The chain has TRBV7-9 and TRBJ2-7, with D tentatively TRBD2 (5 bases). The CDR3 spans 13 residues. Germline lookup yields CDR1 SEHNR and CDR2 FQNEAQ (reference sequence). V shed 5 bases and J shed 5 bases, with 13 bases lying between them. CDR3 coding DNA: TGTGCCAGCAGCCGGGGAAAGGGTAACGAGCAGTACTTC. The encoded protein is CASSRGKGNEQYF.

In this sample, this clonotype turned up many times. This chain connects TRBV10-2 to TRBJ2-3, with 8 bases aligning to TRBD2. Unmatched junction bases numbered 4, after V lost 3 bases and J lost 2 bases. The CDR3 spans 15 residues. The germline V gene encodes CDR1 WSHSY and CDR2 SAAADI. The CDR3 is CASSEGGGNTDTQYF. DNA for the CDR3: TGCGCCAGCAGTGAAGGCGGGGGGAACACAGATACGCAGTATTTT.

The chain uses TRBV5-1 and TRBJ2-7; 11 bases are shared with TRBD2. The trim removed 4 bases at V and 2 bases at J, leaving 8 bases unmatched. This CDR3 is 16 amino acids long. CDR1 and CDR2 (germline): SGHRS, YFSETQ. The CDR3 region has the DNA TGCGCCAGCAGCGTACCGACTAGCGGGGACACCTACGAGCAGTACTTC. Its protein product is CASSVPTSGDTYEQYF.

There are many counts of this clonotype. The chain employs TRBV9 and TRBJ2-5; possible D gene TRBD2, 5 bases. V dropped 0 bases and J dropped 10 bases, with 19 bases sitting between them. Germline V gives CDR1 SGDLS, CDR2 YYNGEE. CDR3 length: 15 amino acids. This chain's CDR3 is CASSVVGAPGMDQYF. The CDR3 nucleotides are TGTGCCAGCAGCGTAGTTGGCGCTCCGGGGATGGACCAGTACTTC.

The V gene is TRBV3-1, the J gene TRBJ1-5; no clear D. The CDR3 covers 13 residues. The ends were cut back, 4 bases at V and 5 bases at J, with 9 bases in the middle. Per germline, CDR1 LGHDT and CDR2 YNNKEL (reference sequence). CDR3 in amino acids: CASSLSGDQPQHF. The CDR3 DNA follows: TGTGCCAGCAGCCTAAGTGGGGATCAGCCCCAGCATTTT. The whole variable domain, filled in from reference TRBV3-1 and TRBJ1-5, reads DTAVSQTPKYLVTQMGNDKSIKCEQNLGHDTMYWYKQDSKKFLKIMFSYNNKELIINETVPNRFSPKSPDKAHLNLHINSLELGDSAVYFCASSLSGDQPQHFGDGTRLSIL.

This clonotype was seen many times. The chain uses TRBV3-1 and TRBJ2-5; 8 bases map to TRBD2. Germline-derived CDR1 and CDR2 are LGHDT and YNNKEL (reference sequence). J was trimmed by 1 base and V by 6 bases; bases with no gene match: 4. The CDR3 length is 14 residues. The CDR3 region is CASRQRGSQETQYF. CDR3 nucleotide sequence: TGTGCCAGCAGACAGCGGGGGTCCCAAGAGACCCAGTACTTC.

This clonotype was counted ten times or more. The chain links TRBV7-2 to TRBJ2-3; D ambiguous. Trimming stripped 4 bases from V and 1 base from J, with 9 bases between. The CDR3 consists of 14 residues. Per the germline V gene, CDR1 is SGHTA and CDR2 is FQGNSA. CDR3 residues: CASSSVIRTDTQYF. The CDR3 nucleotides read TGTGCCAGCAGCTCAGTTATTCGCACAGATACGCAGTATTTT. The whole variable domain, remainder taken from reference TRBV7-2 and TRBJ2-3, is GAGVSQSPSNKVTEKGKDVELRCDPISGHTALYWYRQSLGQGLEFLIYFQGNSAPDKSGLPSDRFSAERTGGSVSTLTIQRTQQEDSAVYLCASSSVIRTDTQYFGPGTRLTVL.